This TCR beta chain was captured in a study of blood T cell repertoires in COVID-19. This clone has only a few counts. The ends lost 2 bases at V and 7 bases at J; junction bases unmatched: 7. This CDR3 has 14 residues. CDR1 and CDR2 from the germline V gene are MNHNY and SVGAGI (reference sequence). In the source study's methods: Quantification of nucleated cells was approximated via reference gene primer amplification. Method: immunoSEQ multiplex PCR; TCRdb's copy keeps in-frame clones and lacks some. That table furnishes V, J and clone size, whereas the DNA furnished D and trimming. In the table there are fewer than 300,000 clones, 70% to 90% of which are singletons.

The chain joins TRBV6-6 to TRBJ2-7; 8 bases are shared with TRBD1. The sequence came from a woman younger than 45 with COVID-19, enrolled during active disease. Sequencing was performed on peripheral blood. CDR3 loop: CASSYGTGLGEQYF. CDR3 bases: TGTGCCAGCAGTTACGGGACAGGCCTCGGTGAGCAGTACTTC.